This T cell receptor beta chain was captured in a study of CD8 T cell repertoires and HIV-1 epitope variants. Germline V gives CDR1 MNHEY, CDR2 SMNVEV (reference sequence). The CDR3 covers 15 residues. V lost 6 bases to trimming and J lost 5 bases; unmatched junction nucleotides: 7. As for this clone: What it binds is unknown.

Sequencing was performed with immunoSEQ multiplex PCR; in TCRdb, only in-frame clones are kept and a portion is missing. The sample has around 5,700 clones, approximately 71% seen once; the top ten hold around 43%. Sequenced material: cultured CD8+ T cells derived from PBMCs. This receptor was taken from a male donor with HIV. The chain carries TRBV27 and TRBJ2-2, with TRBD2 matching over 9 bases. CDR3 amino acids: CASSDKAGGTGELFF. CDR3 DNA: TGTGCCAGCAGCGACAAAGCGGGGGGAACCGGGGAGCTGTTTTTT.